The sequence of this TCR beta chain was determined in a study of siplizumab effects on memory and regulatory T cells. Assay used: immunoSEQ multiplex PCR; TCRdb lists only in-frame clones, some missing. Of roughly 62,000 clones listed, 79% are singletons. Unstimulated naive, memory, effector memory and TEMRA subsets were also sequenced, drawn from a few donor pairs. Broader study findings: Unstimulated subsets accounted for the mapping of only a minor share of the clones that were alloreactive. Some alloreactive sequences were traceable to unstimulated CD4+ memory cells, and siplizumab significantly reduced them. Memory T cells appeared less diverse than naive cells, which seemed to contribute substantially to alloresponse.

Germline CDR1 is MGHDK and CDR2 is SYGVNS. CDR3 length equals 11 residues. Trimming took off 7 bases at V and 3 bases at J, with 3 bases between the two ends. Only a few counts were recorded for this clone. Antigen: not known. The rearrangement links TRBV25-1 to TRBJ2-2; D unclear. Source material: memory CD4+ T cells sorted from blood. The TCR was taken from a human donor in good health. CDR3 sequence (DNA): TGTGCCAGCAAATACACCGGGGAGCTGTTTTTT. Its protein product is CASKYTGELFF.